The 23 T cell receptor beta chains reported below all come from one sample, sequenced in a study of T-cell memory formation after mild COVID-19. TCRdb processed the 5' RACE reads anew with MiXCR; each CDR3 protein has one entry. The sample contains roughly 150,000 distinct CDR3 sequences, roughly 13% of which appear only once. Sample: PBMCs or a T cell subset sorted from them (not recorded which). These receptors originate from a man aged 18 to 29 who had mild COVID-19 (a few samples of this study predate the infection). Cell type and time point are not known.

The genes are TRBV9 and TRBJ2-2; 7 nucleotides match TRBD1. The CDR3 is 18 residues long. Germline lookup yields CDR1 SGDLS and CDR2 YYNGEE. V lost 3 bases and J lost 4; bases outside the gene matches: 15. The CDR3 DNA reads TGTGCCAGCAGCGAGGGTATCGGGACAGTGGACGGCACCGGGGAGCTGTTTTTT. Protein product: CASSEGIGTVDGTGELFF.

The chain links TRBV21-1 to TRBJ2-7. TRBV21-1 is given as a pseudogene. The CDR3 totals 9 residues. This CDR3 reads CASTSEQYV. CDR3 coding DNA: TGTGCCAGTACCTCCGAGCAGTACGTC.

The chain uses TRBV7-9 and TRBJ1-4; TRBD1 is a possible D gene (5 bases). Between the trimmed V and J ends, which lost 1 base and 7 bases, there was a span of 13 bases. The CDR3 is made up of 15 amino acids. Germline CDR1 reads SEHNR; CDR2 reads FQNEAQ (reference sequence). CDR3 in amino acids: CASSLEGRGAEKLFF. The DNA of the CDR3 is TGTGCCAGCAGCTTAGAAGGGAGGGGCGCTGAAAAACTGTTTTTT.

This clonotype was found a few times. This rearrangement joins TRBV12-3 or TRBV12-4 to TRBJ1-5; TRBD1 agrees at 8 bases. CDR3 length equals 15 residues. J lost 2 bases, V lost 6 bases, and 6 bases had no gene match. The CDR3 bases are TGTGCCAGCAGGGGCGACAGGGGACGCAATCAGCCCCAGCATTTT. It encodes CASRGDRGRNQPQHF.

The table lists this clonotype with a few counts. The rearrangement uses TRBV5-1 and TRBJ2-5; TRBD2 matches at 8 bases. The CDR3 contains 17 residues. Germline CDR1 SGHRS, CDR2 YFSETQ. The V segment lost 0 bases and the J segment 9 bases; nucleotides outside the gene matches: 16. CDR3 nucleotide sequence: TGCGCCAGCAGCTTGGCCCCCAGCGGGGGAACCCCTGGGTCCCAGTACTTC. The encoded protein is CASSLAPSGGTPGSQYF.

This clonotype has ten or more counts. The chain employs TRBV12-3 or TRBV12-4 and TRBJ2-7, with 9 bases matching TRBD1. After removal of 4 bases from V and 7 bases from J, the junction contained 8 bases not matched to a gene. The CDR3 loop spans 14 amino acids. The DNA for the CDR3 is TGTGCCAGCAGTTGGAACAGGGGGCCTGGGGAGCAGTACGTC. It yields the protein CASSWNRGPGEQYV.

The genes are TRBV7-9 and TRBJ1-1; TRBD1 matches 7 bases. The CDR3 loop spans 14 amino acids. CDR1 and CDR2 (germline): SEHNR, FQNEAQ (reference sequence). V lost 7 bases to trimming and J lost 3 bases; unmatched junction nucleotides: 8. In DNA form, the CDR3 reads TGTGCCAGCACGACCTTAACAGGGGACACTGAAGCTTTCTTT. This encodes CASTTLTGDTEAFF.

This clonotype occurred a few times. The chain is built from TRBV12-5 and TRBJ1-2; no firm D call. Germline CDR1 LGHNT, CDR2 FRNRAP. V lost 1 base and J lost 4, with 13 bases in between. The CDR3 totals 15 residues. The DNA of the CDR3 is TGTGCTAGTGGTTTGGCCACGCCAGTGGGCTATGGCTACACCTTC. Protein product: CASGLATPVGYGYTF.

The CDR3 DNA sequence: TGTGCCAGCAGCTTGTCCCTATATCAGCCCCAGCATTTT. Protein: CASSLSLYQPQHF. The J gene is TRBJ1-5, the V gene TRBV5-6; D remains ambiguous. V was clipped by 1 base and J by 5 bases, with 7 bases between them. CDR3 size: 13 residues. From germline, CDR1 is SGHDT and CDR2 YYEEEE. Variable domain in full (rest from reference TRBV5-6 and TRBJ1-5): DAGVTQSPTHLIKTRGQQVTLRCSPKSGHDTVSWYQQALGQGPQFIFQYYEEEERQRGNFPDRFSGHQFPNYSSELNVNALLLGDSALYLCASSLSLYQPQHFGDGTRLSIL.

This clonotype was observed a handful of times. This rearrangement joins TRBV6-2 or TRBV6-3 to TRBJ1-1, with no clear D. This CDR3 has 14 amino acids. CDR1 MNHEY and CDR2 SVGEGT come from the germline V gene. The V end was cut by 7 bases, the J end by 0 bases, with 12 bases between. The CDR3 DNA is TGTGCCAGCACCGACACCGCCATGAACACTGAAGCTTTCTTT. Translated: CASTDTAMNTEAFF.

The chain is built from TRBV28 and TRBJ2-3; D could derive from TRBD1 or TRBD2 (5 bases each). The ends were cut back, 4 bases at V and 1 base at J, with 12 bases in the middle. Germline CDR1 and CDR2: MDHEN and SYDVKM. CDR3 size: 15 residues. The CDR3 is CASSSPGTGTDTQYF. The CDR3 DNA reads TGTGCCAGCAGTTCCCCCGGGACGGGCACAGATACGCAGTATTTT.

A few counts support this clonotype. This chain joins TRBV19 and TRBJ2-2; weak D call: TRBD2 (6 bases). The V gene's germline CDR1 is LNHDA and CDR2 SQIVND (reference sequence). The length of the CDR3 is 14 residues. V lost 10 bases, J lost 2 bases, and 14 bases lay in between. The DNA for the CDR3 is TGTGCCACTTCGGGGGACTTCAACACCGGGGAGCTGTTTTTT. This codes for CATSGDFNTGELFF.

V usage is TRBV10-3 and J usage is TRBJ2-7; 9 positions match TRBD2. V gave up 3 bases and J gave up 6 bases; unmatched junction bases: 9. There are 15 residues in the CDR3. Per germline, CDR1 ENHRY and CDR2 SYGVKD. CDR3: CAISDSSGARFEQYF. CDR3 nucleotides: TGTGCCATCAGTGATTCTAGCGGGGCCAGATTCGAGCAGTACTTC.

This chain connects TRBV15 to TRBJ2-7, with 7 bases that match TRBD1. Germline lookup yields CDR1 LNHNV and CDR2 YYDKDF (reference sequence). With V trimmed by 9 bases and J by 2 bases, 10 bases remained unmatched. This CDR3 contains 14 residues. CDR3 sequence: CATLGTARPYEQYF. CDR3 DNA: TGTGCCACGCTAGGGACAGCTCGACCCTACGAGCAGTACTTC.

CDR3 loop: CASSSGQAGNSPLHF. The CDR3 coding sequence is TGCGCCAGCAGCTCAGGACAGGCGGGTAATTCACCCCTCCACTTT. V usage is TRBV5-1 and J usage is TRBJ1-6; 7 nucleotides line up with TRBD1. Trimming at V came to 3 bases and at J to 6 bases, leaving 6 bases not matched to a gene. This CDR3 has 15 residues. CDR1 and CDR2 from the germline V gene are SGHRS and YFSETQ.

This clonotype was counted only a few times. This sequence joins TRBV7-6 and TRBJ2-1; the match to TRBD1 covers 10 bases. Per germline, CDR1 SGHVS and CDR2 FNYEAQ. This CDR3 is 15 amino acids long. The junction had 2 bases not matched to a gene; V was cut back by 3 bases and J by 3 bases. Written as DNA, the CDR3 is TGTGCCAGCAGCTTCCGGGACAGGGGCTACAATGAGCAGTTCTTC. This encodes CASSFRDRGYNEQFF.

This clonotype was counted a few times. The chain joins TRBV6-5 to TRBJ2-7; TRBD1 agrees at 10 bases. Per germline, CDR1 MNHEY and CDR2 SVGAGI. With V trimmed by 6 bases and J by 2 bases, 4 bases remained unmatched. The CDR3 sequence is 14 residues long. DNA of the CDR3: TGTGCCAGCAGCCGGACAGGGGGACCCTACGAGCAGTACTTC. This gives the protein CASSRTGGPYEQYF.

Only a few counts were recorded for this clonotype. The chain uses TRBV6-5 and TRBJ1-6; D is possibly TRBD1 (6 bases). CDR1 MNHEY and CDR2 SVGAGI come from the germline V gene. This CDR3 comprises 15 residues. Trimming shortened V by 9 bases and J by 7 bases, and 19 bases separated the two germline ends. CDR3 bases: TGTGCCAGTCAGAGGGGAGGGGGAAGGAATTCACCCCTCCACTTT. Its protein is CASQRGGGRNSPLHF.

This sequence joins TRBV28 and TRBJ1-1, with 10 bases aligning to TRBD1. This CDR3 region has 15 residues. V shed 6 bases, J shed 3 bases, and the junction held 7 bases outside the gene matches. Germline CDR1 MDHEN, CDR2 SYDVKM. The CDR3 sequence is CASSDRGRGYTEAFF. DNA of the CDR3: TGTGCCAGCAGCGACAGGGGGCGCGGGTACACTGAAGCTTTCTTT.

The rearrangement uses TRBV7-6 and TRBJ2-5; 7 bases fit TRBD2. The V and J ends lost 6 bases and 5 bases, in that order; junction bases with no gene match: 15. Germline CDR1 and CDR2: SGHVS and FNYEAQ. There are 16 residues in the CDR3. CDR3 protein: CASSPLGAGRMETQYF. In DNA, the CDR3 is TGTGCCAGCAGTCCCCTCGGAGCGGGGCGCATGGAGACCCAGTACTTC.

The chain employs TRBV12-3 or TRBV12-4 and TRBJ1-2; D gene unclear. V lost 6 bases and J lost 7, with 12 bases in between. This CDR3 comprises 12 residues. The CDR3 DNA reads as TGTGCCAGCAGGAGAGGAGGGAGTGGCTACACCTTC. Translating gives CASRRGGSGYTF.

The chain employs TRBV20-1 and TRBJ2-1; TRBD1 matches at 10 bases. The V segment lost 6 bases and the J segment 5 bases; nucleotides outside the gene matches: 4. The germline CDR1 and CDR2 sequences are DFQATT and SNEGSKA (reference sequence). This CDR3 is built from 13 residues. The CDR3 protein is CSAGQGIHNEQFF. In DNA form, the CDR3 reads TGCAGTGCGGGACAGGGGATCCACAATGAGCAGTTCTTC.

This clonotype appeared a few times. V and J are TRBV7-3 and TRBJ2-2; no firm D call. Trimming cost V 6 bases and J 5 bases, with 10 bases left between them. The CDR3 contains 13 residues. Germline V gene lookup returns CDR1 SGHTA and CDR2 FQGTGA. CDR3 in amino acids: CASSTDGTGELFF. As DNA, the CDR3 is TGTGCCAGCAGTACGGACGGAACCGGGGAGCTGTTTTTT.